The clone carrying this T cell receptor (beta chain) was observed at least ten times. This sample is drawn from a study of blood T cells in healthy people across ages. Through a sample-barcoded 5' primer and a J-beta primer mix, a second PCR was run for about 6 to 11 cycles. From the 5' RACE reads, TCRdb called clonotypes with MiXCR, one entry per CDR3 protein. The table lists approximately 1.5 million distinct CDR3 sequences, about 32% of them singletons. Losses at the gene ends were 10 bases for V and 5 bases for J; bases not matched to a gene: 8. Germline V lookup: CDR1 ENHRY, CDR2 SYGVKD. There are 12 residues in the CDR3.

The chain combines TRBV10-3 with TRBJ2-7, with 7 bases aligning to TRBD1. Specimen: blood. The clonotype comes from a woman aged 25 to 39 in good health. CDR3 sequence: CATKGTEDEQYF. Here the CDR3 DNA reads TGTGCCACCAAAGGGACAGAGGACGAGCAGTACTTC.